This TCR beta chain emerged from a study of shared clonotypes between healthy human individuals (dated by TCRdb to about 2020). Describing the broader study: The cohort included three men and two women between 18 and 49 years of age. Different laboratories and diverse techniques were used to prepare libraries and sequence TCR repertoires, to increase sequencing depth and limit assay-specific biases. Per donor, three plates each were used for CD4 naive and CD4 memory, two for CD8 naive, and one for CD8 memory. Leukapheresis yielded between about 0.9 and 10 billion PBMCs per donor. To estimate repertoire size and how much clonotype sharing occurs between individuals, the study deeply sequenced the blood TCR repertoires of 5 or 6 healthy adults.

In the case of this clone: Its antigen is still unknown. The record has no base qualities; no much larger clone is one base away.

TCR CDR3 regions were amplified from genomic DNA by multiplex PCR using the deep immunoSEQ assay. For each cell subset, the extracted genomic DNA was distributed evenly across all wells of several immunoSEQ 96-well plates, and each plate served as one replicate. For sorted subsets, 150 to 250 ng genomic DNA, equal to 25,000 to 35,000 T cell genomes, was loaded into each replicate PCR. Purified libraries were measured with a Qubit 3.0 fluorometer, size-checked on a Bioanalyzer 2100, and measured again with the KAPA Library Quantification kit. Every immunoSEQ 96-well plate was sequenced on a dedicated single-read 150-cycle Illumina NextSeq 550 flow cell. The study's processing was this. Because the immunoSEQ output held only junctional sequences and lacked quality scores, the filtering could not match the filtering applied to full-length reads. Sequences were annotated with PyIR, a Python wrapper for IgBLAST v1.9, using IMGT germline references to assign V/J genes and CDR3. Reads were filtered out if the reads had weak V/J assignments (E-value above 1e-6), no CDR3, stop codons, out-of-frame junctions, or ambiguous translated residues. V3J clonotypes were defined by identical inferred V gene, J gene, and CDR3 amino acid sequence. The percentage overlap between two repertoires was calculated by dividing the number of shared unique clonotypes by the size of the smaller repertoire. Richness of each repertoire was evaluated using RTK rarefaction, the Chao1 estimator, and Recon v2.1 estimates of unobserved clonotypes. OLGA was used to compute generation probabilities for all TCRbeta clonotypes that the gDNA method yielded from a few donors. TCRdb took over this immuneACCESS table, retaining in-frame rearrangements with V and J assigned. Such tables are incomplete; in checked studies, under half of the missing clones stem from an unresolved V gene, and the remainder is unexplained. V and J calls and clone size follow that table, whereas D and trimming were derived from the DNA. The sample includes around 2,000,000 clones, with roughly 91% observed a single time. The ten largest clones take up under 2% of the sample.

The paper as a whole reports these results and caveats: When four donors were compared, the shared fraction of clonotypes was around 5.1% for naive CD4, 3.5% for naive CD8, 2% to 2.5% for memory CD4, and 0.4% for memory CD8. Pairwise subsampling indicated that sequencing depth was expected to affect the degree of clonotype sharing among donors. Incomplete sequencing was indicated by rarefaction of sorted-subset datasets, despite the large sequencing depth. Sampling was restricted to blood, and TCR repertoires in tissue are likely to differ from TCR repertoires in blood. Naive subsets generally had larger estimated clonotype richness than memory subsets. The small number of donors limited the genetic and exposure-history diversity represented. Higher generation probabilities were observed for clonotypes shared by all four sorted-subset donors than for non-shared clonotypes.

CD8 naive samples were CD45RO-negative cells positively selected for CCR7, giving a CD45RA+CCR7+ population that excluded TemRA cells. Donors were healthy HIV-negative adults with no recently reported acute infections or vaccinations. Every donor was a Caucasian adult living in Nashville, Tennessee, USA. Blood was obtained by leukapheresis, after which PBMCs were separated by Ficoll-Histopaque density gradient centrifugation and cryopreserved in liquid nitrogen vapor phase. Purity and quantity of every magnetically sorted T cell population were checked by analytical flow cytometry. Genomic DNA was isolated from each sorted fraction and quantified by UV absorbance on a Nanodrop 2000c. The CDR3 measures 13 amino acids from cysteine to phenylalanine. Of all the DNA, just the CDR3 is kept, 39 bases in frame from base 1. CDR1 LGHNT and CDR2 FRNRAP are derived from the germline V gene. At the junction V is shortened by 1 base and J by 6 bases, with 9 bases in between.

The sequence joins TRBV12-5 to TRBJ1-1; possibly the D gene is TRBD1, per 6 matching bases. The sample consisted of naive CD8+ T cells from PBMCs. The cell subset or site tag for this specimen amounts to: CD45RA+CCR7+. This sequence was found in a man aged 18 to 30 in good health. Some clones in this sample may be carry-over from other donors' samples. The CDR3 protein: CASGLDREAEAFF. The bases read TGTGCTAGTGGTTTGGACAGGGAGGCTGAAGCTTTCTTT.